These T cell receptor beta chains were read from a single sample in a study of response to subunit inactivated influenza vaccine. One entry per CDR3 protein, called by TCRdb with MiXCR from the RT-PCR reads. The sample comprises fewer than 600,000 distinct CDR3 sequences, approximately 7.7% of which are singletons, and around 12% rests with the top ten. Sequenced here: PBMCs from blood, sampled less than 30 months after vaccination. The receptors come from a man between 50 and 75 years old who received an inactivated influenza vaccine. Each CDR3 is given with its conserved first and last residue. A D gene is named only where the DNA matches it firmly. Expanded clones get a size class; other rows say once, few or many, or leave the size out.

d_call	v_call	j_call	clone_size	cdr3_nt	cdr3_aa
TRBD1	TRBV4-3	TRBJ1-5	-	TGCGCCAGCAGCCAAGATTTTCGAGACAGGGGTCAGCCCCAGCATTTT	CASSQDFRDRGQPQHF
-	TRBV6-1	TRBJ2-7	many	TGTGCCAGCAGTGAACCCTCGTACGAGCAGTACTTC	CASSEPSYEQYF
TRBD2	TRBV20-1	TRBJ2-1	few	TGCAGTGCTAGCCCGACTAGCGGGAGGGTAGGCAATGAGCAGTTCTTC	CSASPTSGRVGNEQFF
TRBD1	TRBV7-8	TRBJ1-2	-	TGTGCCAGCAGCATCGGCCCGGACAGGGTAGGTCCTGGCTACACCTTC	CASSIGPDRVGPGYTF
-	TRBV7-9	TRBJ2-7	-	TGTGCCAGCAGCTTCCTCGGTAACTCCTACGAGCAGTACTTC	CASSFLGNSYEQYF
-	TRBV12-3/TRBV12-4	TRBJ1-6	many	TGTGCCAGCGGGTCTCTCAGGAGCTCCTATAATTCACCCCTCCACTTT	CASGSLRSSYNSPLHF
-	TRBV3-1	TRBJ1-1	many	TGTGCCAGCAGCCAAGGATGGACTGAAGCTTTCTTT	CASSQGWTEAFF
TRBD2	TRBV5-6	TRBJ2-7	-	TGTGCCAGCAGCGGGGGACTAGTAACCTACGAGCAGTACTTC	CASSGGLVTYEQYF
-	TRBV12-3/TRBV12-4	TRBJ2-4	-	TGTGCCAGCAGTGCCGTGACCGGGGGCGGGGACATTCAGTACTTC	CASSAVTGGGDIQYF
-	TRBV28	TRBJ1-5	few	TGTGCCAGCAGTCCCTTGAAACAGGGTTACAATCAGCCCCAGCATTTT	CASSPLKQGYNQPQHF
-	TRBV7-9	TRBJ1-1	few	TGTGCCAGCAGCTTAGGACTAACAGTGAACACTGAAGCTTTCTTT	CASSLGLTVNTEAFF
-	TRBV3-1	TRBJ1-4	many	TGTGCCAGCAGCCGAACGGGTGGAAGGAATGAAAAACTGTTTTTT	CASSRTGGRNEKLFF
-	TRBV9	TRBJ2-1	few	TGTGCCAGCAGCGTAGTAAGTGGCTACAATGAGCAGTTCTTC	CASSVVSGYNEQFF
TRBD1	TRBV5-5	TRBJ2-2	many	TGTGCCAGCAGCTTCCACGCTCCGGGACAGGGAACCGGGGAGCTGTTTTTT	CASSFHAPGQGTGELFF
TRBD2	TRBV10-3	TRBJ2-6	-	TGTGCCATCAGTGCGGGGGGGGACGGGGCCAACGTCCTGACTTTC	CAISAGGDGANVLTF
-	TRBV6-5	TRBJ1-1	many	TGTGCCAGCAGTTCCCCGGGACGGCTTGAAGCTTTCTTT	CASSSPGRLEAFF
-	TRBV10-3	TRBJ2-7	few	TGTGCCATCAGTGAGTCGGAAGGGGAGCAGTACTTC	CAISESEGEQYF
-	TRBV10-3	TRBJ1-2	-	TGTGCCACACCCAAGGTCACCGCAGGGAGAGGTGGCTACACCTTC	CATPKVTAGRGGYTF
TRBD1	TRBV4-1	TRBJ1-1	few	TGCGCCAGCAGCTTAACCCGGGACAGGACCCCGGGGCGGAACACTGAAGCTTTCTTT	CASSLTRDRTPGRNTEAFF
TRBD1	TRBV5-1	TRBJ2-1	many	TGCGCCAGCAGGCGGACAGGGCCTTACAATGAGCAGTTCTTC	CASRRTGPYNEQFF
-	TRBV18	TRBJ1-1	few	TGTGCCAGCTCACGAAATGCCCAGGAAAACACTGAAGCTTTCTTT	CASSRNAQENTEAFF
-	TRBV11-2	TRBJ2-3	-	TGTGCCAGCAGCTTAACTTTTGTACGCGCCTCGTACACAGATACGCAGTATTTT	CASSLTFVRASYTDTQYF
-	TRBV12-3/TRBV12-4	TRBJ1-2	few	TGTGCCAGCAGGAAAATTCGTTATGGCTACACCTTC	CASRKIRYGYTF
TRBD2	TRBV30	TRBJ2-1	few	TGTGCCTGGACCAAGGCCGGGAGGGCCTCCAATGAGCAGTTCTTC	CAWTKAGRASNEQFF
-	TRBV12-3/TRBV12-4	TRBJ1-3	-	TGTGCCAGCAGGAAAATGATCTCTGGAAACACCATATATTTT	CASRKMISGNTIYF
-	TRBV3-1	TRBJ1-3	few	TGTGCCAGCAGCCAAGGTGAGACCTACTCTGGAAACACCATATATTTT	CASSQGETYSGNTIYF
-	TRBV10-3	TRBJ2-5	-	TGTGCCATCAGCTCGGGCCTCGGAGAGACCCAGTACTTC	CAISSGLGETQYF
-	TRBV7-9	TRBJ1-3	-	TGTGCCAGCAGCTTACCCATCGAGGGGACCATATATTTT	CASSLPIEGTIYF
-	TRBV5-1	TRBJ2-2	many	TGCGCCAGCAGCTTTTCCCCGGGGTTCGGGGAGCTGTTTTTT	CASSFSPGFGELFF
-	TRBV6-1	TRBJ2-2	-	TGTGCCTCAACCGGGACTGGCACCGGGGAGCTGTTTTTT	CASTGTGTGELFF
TRBD2	TRBV29-1	TRBJ2-3	many	TGCAGCGTTGAAGCCCCACTAGCGAGGATTGGGGATACGCAGTATTTT	CSVEAPLARIGDTQYF
-	TRBV25-1	TRBJ2-1	-	TGTGCCAGCAGTGACGGGACATCTACCTCCGGGACTCCAGAGATCTTC	CASSDGTSTSGTPEIF
TRBD2	TRBV5-5	TRBJ2-3	few	TGTGCCAGCAGCTTAGCGGGAGTAAAAGATACGCAGTATTTT	CASSLAGVKDTQYF
-	TRBV5-1	TRBJ1-6	many	TGTGCCAGCAGTTTAGGGCAGAATAATTCACCCCTCCACTTT	CASSLGQNNSPLHF
-	TRBV7-2	TRBJ1-5	-	TGTGCCAGCAGCTTATTATTTCAGCCCCAGCATTTT	CASSLLFQPQHF
TRBD1	TRBV30	TRBJ1-6	-	TGTGCCTGGAACTGGGACAGTAATTCACCCCTCCACTTT	CAWNWDSNSPLHF
-	TRBV20-1	TRBJ2-5	many	TGCAGTGCTAGAGATTCCCAGGGCCGGGCCCAGTACTTC	CSARDSQGRAQYF
-	TRBV12-3/TRBV12-4	TRBJ2-1	few	TGTGCCAGCAGGATTGGACTCTTGAGCTCCTACAATGAGCAGTTCTTC	CASRIGLLSSYNEQFF
TRBD2	TRBV20-1	TRBJ2-7	few	TGCAGTGCTAGAGATAGTTTAGCGGGGCCCTACGAGCAGTACTTC	CSARDSLAGPYEQYF
-	TRBV7-2	TRBJ2-7	-	TGTGCCAGCAGCTTATCGTCCTTCGGGTCCGGGACAAGGGGCTACGAGCAGTACTTC	CASSLSSFGSGTRGYEQYF